Below, 27 T cell receptor beta chains from the same sample are listed, as sequenced in a study of T cell clones after liver transplantation. Data came from immunoSEQ multiplex PCR; TCRdb stores just in-frame clones and leaves some out. The sample has fewer than 25,000 clones, approximately 93% seen once; the top ten hold 20% to 25%. Specimen: CD8+ T cells from blood, collected roughly 25 months after liver transplant. The receptor source for this set is a human patient who received a liver transplant. Part of the T cell pool may stem from the graft donor.

The V call is TRBV11-2, the J call TRBJ2-7; D is tentatively TRBD1 or TRBD2 (5 bases each). The CDR3 runs 13 residues. CDR1 SGHAT and CDR2 FQNNGV come from the germline V gene. Between the trimmed V and J ends, which lost 3 bases and 3 bases, there was a span of 9 bases. The CDR3 loop is CASSFGTNYEQYF. For the CDR3, the DNA is TGTGCCAGCAGCTTTGGGACCAACTACGAGCAGTACTTC.

The CDR3 here is CASRIDPSSAEAFF. The CDR3 coding sequence is TGTGCCAGCAGAATAGACCCCTCCTCGGCTGAAGCTTTCTTT. This chain joins TRBV6-1 and TRBJ1-1; D uncertain. CDR1 is MNHNS and CDR2 is SASEGT in the germline V gene. The CDR3 runs to 14 residues. Trimming removed 6 bases from V and 6 bases from J, with 17 bases in between.

V gene TRBV14 combines with J gene TRBJ2-3; 7 nucleotides line up with TRBD1. CDR1 and CDR2 (germline): SGHDN, FVKESK. J was trimmed by 3 bases and V by 6 bases; bases with no gene match: 6. There are 14 residues in the CDR3. CDR3 in amino acids: CASRPTGETDTQYF. CDR3 in DNA: TGTGCCAGCAGGCCCACAGGGGAGACAGATACGCAGTATTTT.

The chain links TRBV9 to TRBJ1-2; D possibly corresponds to TRBD1 (5 bases). The V gene lost 7 bases and the J gene lost 2 bases, with 9 bases spanning the gap. Germline assignment: CDR1 SGDLS and CDR2 YYNGEE. This CDR3 region has 12 residues. The CDR3 nucleotides are TGTGCCAGCGGGGGTAAGAACTATGGCTACACCTTC. This encodes CASGGKNYGYTF.

J is TRBJ2-6 and V is TRBV27; no firm D call. The CDR3 has 14 amino acids. Trimming shortened V by 3 bases and J by 0 bases, and 3 bases separated the two germline ends. Germline-derived CDR1 and CDR2 are MNHEY and SMNVEV (reference sequence). As DNA, the CDR3 is TGTGCCAGCAGTTTTTCCTCTGGGGCCAACGTCCTGACTTTC. Protein: CASSFSSGANVLTF. Looking up the rest from reference TRBV27 and TRBJ2-6 gives the full variable domain: EAQVTQNPRYLITVTGKKLTVTCSQNMNHEYMSWYRQDPGLGLRQIYYSMNVEVTDKGDVPEGYKVSRKEKRNFPLILESPSPNQTSLYFCASSFSSGANVLTFGAGSRLTVL.

Concerning this clone itself: The junction departs from germline at one end; a sequencing error may be responsible. The chain carries TRBV5-1 and TRBJ2-7, with D perhaps given as TRBD1 or TRBD2 (6 bases each). The CDR3 has 15 residues. CDR1 is SGHRS, CDR2 YFSETQ, per germline. CDR3 sequence (DNA): TGCGCCAGCAGTTTGGAGGGGGGCACGAGGTACGAGCAGTACTTC. It specifies CASSLEGGTRYEQYF.

V is TRBV27 and J is TRBJ1-2, with 9 bases that match TRBD1. The trim removed 4 bases at V and 8 bases at J, leaving 5 bases unmatched. The CDR3 sequence is 13 residues long. CDR1 is MNHEY and CDR2 is SMNVEV in the germline V gene (reference sequence). Here the CDR3 DNA reads TGTGCCAGCAGTTCGACAGGGGGTGGCGGCTACACCTTC. Translated, it gives CASSSTGGGGYTF.

This chain uses TRBV7-3 with TRBJ2-7; D is unclear. V lost 3 bases to trimming and J lost 7 bases, with 16 bases between them. The CDR3 consists of 14 residues. Germline V lookup: CDR1 SGHTA, CDR2 FQGTGA. CDR3 bases: TGTGCCAGCAGCTTCCAAACGGCATGTCGGGAGCAGTACTTC. It translates to CASSFQTACREQYF.

The chain recombines TRBV11-3 with TRBJ2-7; D is perhaps TRBD1 (5 bases). V lost 4 bases to trimming and J lost 4 bases, with 8 bases between them. CDR1 and CDR2 (germline): SGHNT, YENEEA. The CDR3 sequence is 12 residues long. CDR3 in amino acids: CASSSGSYEQYF. The CDR3 DNA follows: TGTGCCAGCAGCTCAGGGTCATACGAGCAGTACTTC.

This sequence joins TRBV5-6 and TRBJ1-1; D is uncertain. Germline values: CDR1 SGHDT, CDR2 YYEEEE. V gave up 6 bases and J gave up 1 base, with 13 bases separating them. The CDR3 spans 14 residues. The CDR3 reads CASKLGPGNTEAFF. The CDR3 DNA is TGTGCCAGCAAATTGGGCCCAGGGAACACTGAAGCTTTCTTT.

This clone was seen just once. This rearrangement joins TRBV7-3 to TRBJ2-3; 7 bases fit TRBD2. Germline V gives CDR1 SGHTA, CDR2 FQGTGA. Germline trimming cut 5 bases from V and 3 bases from J; bases unmatched to any gene: 11. The CDR3 is 16 residues long. CDR3: CASSPGRGLRTDTQYF. The CDR3 nucleotides read TGTGCCAGCAGCCCGGGACGGGGACTACGAACAGATACGCAGTATTTT.

The chain joins TRBV28 to TRBJ1-1; weak D call: TRBD1 (5 bases). V was shortened by 4 bases and J by 1 base, with 22 bases between the two germline ends. The CDR3 is made up of 18 amino acids. Per germline, CDR1 MDHEN and CDR2 SYDVKM. DNA of the CDR3: TGTGCCAGCAGTTCCATCTGGGCAGGGCCCTTAAGGAACACTGAAGCTTTCTTT. Amino acid sequence: CASSSIWAGPLRNTEAFF. Drawing the rest from reference TRBV28 and TRBJ1-1, the complete variable domain is DVKVTQSSRYLVKRTGEKVFLECVQDMDHENMFWYRQDPGLGLRLIYFSYDVKMKEKGDIPEGYSVSREKKERFSLILESASTNQTSMYLCASSSIWAGPLRNTEAFFGQGTRLTVV.

The chain combines TRBV2 with TRBJ2-7; 9 bases agree with TRBD2. Germline CDR1 is SNHLY and CDR2 is FYNNEI. V trimming: 8 bases; J trimming: 2 bases; junction bases outside the gene matches: 4. The CDR3 is 13 amino acids. The CDR3 region is CASGRLAAYEQYF. Written as DNA, the CDR3 is TGTGCCAGCGGCCGACTAGCGGCCTACGAGCAGTACTTC.

The genes are TRBV7-3 and TRBJ2-7; 10 positions match TRBD1. The CDR3 loop spans 14 amino acids. J lost 5 bases, V lost 1 base, and 2 bases had no gene match. Germline CDR1 is SGHTA and CDR2 is FQGTGA. CDR3 amino acids: CASSLSGTGDEQYF. Here the CDR3 DNA reads TGTGCCAGCAGCTTAAGTGGGACAGGGGACGAGCAGTACTTC.

This chain links TRBV13 with TRBJ2-2; D is undetermined. The V and J ends lost 7 bases and 0 bases respectively, with 3 bases between them. This CDR3 spans 12 amino acids. CDR1 is PRHDT and CDR2 is FYEKMQ in the germline V gene (reference sequence). CDR3 residues: CASTPNTGELFF. DNA of the CDR3: TGTGCCAGCACTCCGAACACCGGGGAGCTGTTTTTT.

This clone was detected only a few times. V usage is TRBV6-6 and J usage is TRBJ2-2; 7 nucleotides line up with TRBD1. Losses at the gene ends were 6 bases for V and 1 base for J; bases not matched to a gene: 2. The CDR3 contains 14 residues. The germline CDR1 and CDR2 sequences are MNHNY and SVGAGI (reference sequence). The CDR3, as DNA: TGTGCCAGCAGCTGGACAGGGAACACCGGGGAGCTGTTTTTT. Translation: CASSWTGNTGELFF.

The chain has TRBV5-1 and TRBJ2-3; TRBD1 is a possible D gene (5 bases). Germline V CDR1 and CDR2: SGHRS, YFSETQ. Trimming left V 1 base short and J 4 bases short, with 7 bases between. This CDR3 region has 13 residues. As DNA, the CDR3 is TGCGCCAGCAGCTTGTCCAGGGCAGATACGCAGTATTTT. This gives the protein CASSLSRADTQYF.

The chain is built from TRBV11-2 and TRBJ2-5, with D possibly matching TRBD1 (7 bases). Germline V gene data show CDR1 as SGHAT and CDR2 as FQNNGV. The CDR3 consists of 15 residues. Trimming took off 4 bases at V and 0 bases at J, with 12 bases between the two ends. CDR3 nucleotides: TGTGCCAGCAGCTCCCCAGGGGGGTACCAAGAGACCCAGTACTTC. This sequence encodes CASSSPGGYQETQYF.

The rearrangement links TRBV5-8 to TRBJ2-7; D perhaps matches TRBD2 (5 bases). V was pared by 9 bases and J by 0 bases, with 16 bases between. From germline, CDR1 is SGHTS and CDR2 YDEGEE. The CDR3 is made up of 14 amino acids. DNA of the CDR3: TGTGCCACCCACGGAGGTGTTAGCTCCTACGAGCAGTACTTC. Residues: CATHGGVSSYEQYF.

The V and J genes are TRBV9 and TRBJ2-1, with no clear D. V gave up 4 bases and J gave up 5 bases, with 16 bases separating them. CDR3 length: 15 amino acids. Germline V lookup: CDR1 SGDLS, CDR2 YYNGEE. CDR3 amino acids: CASSSSQTLHNEQFF. In nucleotides, the CDR3 is TGTGCCAGCAGCTCTTCGCAGACTTTACACAATGAGCAGTTCTTC.

The V gene is TRBV6-5, the J gene TRBJ2-5, with D perhaps matching TRBD2 (5 bases). The J call is doubtful: the DNA matches TRBJ2-7 better. CDR1 MNHEY and CDR2 SVGAGI come from the germline V gene. CDR3 length equals 12 residues. CDR3: CASRDSSYEQYF. CDR3 sequence (DNA): TGTGCCAGCAGGGACTCATCCTACGAGCAGTACTTC.

This chain connects TRBV25-1 to TRBJ2-1, with 8 bases identical to TRBD1. The V gene's germline CDR1 is MGHDK and CDR2 SYGVNS. The CDR3 covers 12 residues. The ends lost 7 bases at V and 6 bases at J; junction bases unmatched: 2. CDR3 sequence reads: CASTDRANEQFF. CDR3 sequence (DNA): TGTGCCAGCACGGACAGGGCCAATGAGCAGTTCTTC.

The chain combines TRBV6-5 with TRBJ1-2; perhaps TRBD1 as D (5 bases). Trimming cost V 2 bases and J 4 bases, with 14 bases left between them. CDR3 length: 15 residues. In germline, CDR1 is MNHEY, CDR2 SVGAGI. This chain's CDR3 is CASSYLIRDPYGYTF. CDR3 nucleotides: TGTGCCAGCAGTTACCTGATCAGGGATCCCTATGGCTACACCTTC.

With regard to this clone: A junction end diverges from the germline sequence, so it may reflect a read error. The chain couples TRBV7-7 to TRBJ2-1; 12 nucleotides align to TRBD2. Germline V gene sequence: CDR1 SSHAT, CDR2 FNYEAQ (reference sequence). CDR3 length equals 16 residues. CDR3 sequence (DNA): TGTGCTAGCAGCTTGAGGACTAGCGGGAATCTAAATGAGCAGTTCTTC. This codes for CASSLRTSGNLNEQFF. Full variable domain (remainder filled in from reference TRBV7-7 and TRBJ2-1): GAGVSQSPRYKVTKRGQDVTLRCDPISSHATLYWYQQALGQGPEFLTYFNYEAQPDKSGLPSDRFSAERPEGSISTLTIQRTEQRDSAMYRCASSLRTSGNLNEQFFGPGTRLTVL.

The chain uses TRBV28 and TRBJ2-1; D might be TRBD1 or TRBD2, each matching 5 bases. The CDR3 runs 13 residues. CDR1 and CDR2 from the germline V gene are MDHEN and SYDVKM. The germline V and J ends were trimmed by 3 bases and 3 bases, with 6 bases remaining between them. CDR3 in amino acids: CASSLGVYNEQFF. CDR3 coding DNA: TGTGCCAGCAGTTTGGGGGTCTACAATGAGCAGTTCTTC.

V is TRBV7-2 and J is TRBJ2-3; perhaps TRBD2 as D (6 bases). The V end was cut by 5 bases, the J end by 0 bases, with 18 bases between. This CDR3 region has 17 residues. Germline CDR1 reads SGHTA; CDR2 reads FQGNSA. CDR3 sequence (DNA): TGTGCCAGCAGCCTAAGGCCCCTAGCGCCTAGCACAGATACGCAGTATTTT. The encoded protein is CASSLRPLAPSTDTQYF.

This CDR3 is CASSTGFSSPLHF. The CDR3 coding sequence is TGTGCCAGCTCGACAGGGTTCAGTTCACCCCTCCACTTT. The genes are TRBV27 and TRBJ1-6; 7 bases are a match to TRBD1. The V and J ends lost 8 bases and 9 bases, in that order; junction bases with no gene match: 7. This CDR3 comprises 13 residues. CDR1 and CDR2 from the germline V gene are MNHEY and SMNVEV (reference sequence).